This T cell receptor (beta chain) derives from a study of beta chain features in type 1 diabetes. The authors reverse transcribed all of the isolated RNA, so sequencing captured expressed TCRB transcripts. Sequencing used immunoSEQ multiplex PCR; TCRdb keeps in-frame clones, though not all of them. Of approximately 150,000 clones listed, roughly an eighth are singletons. Findings and caveats of the study: Naive, central memory and Treg TCRB repertoires appeared more alike in patients than in healthy donors. Among patients with Type 1 diabetes, TCRB CDR3s were moderately but significantly shorter in every one of the four CD4+ subsets. Insertions at VDJ junctions were less frequent in type 1 diabetes patients. These patients also deleted more nucleotides at the same junctions. Amplification by PCR could prefer shorter templates, with the same effect in patients and controls.

A CD45RO/CCR7/CD25/CD127/CD95/CD27 panel sorted naive, central memory, regulatory and stem cell-like memory CD4+ cells. This clone was picked up a small number of times. What it recognizes is unknown. Other DNA sequences in this specimen translate into the identical CDR3. This TCR was sampled from a man younger than 30 with type 1 diabetes. Sequencing was performed on central memory CD4+ T cells from blood.

The CDR3 nucleotides are TGTGCCAGCTCACCAGGGGATACGCAGTATTTT. Protein: CASSPGDTQYF. The V call is TRBV18, the J call TRBJ2-3; no reliable D call. This CDR3 contains 11 residues. V lost 2 bases, J lost 6 bases, and 3 bases lay in between. Germline values: CDR1 KGHSH, CDR2 LQKENI. Full variable domain (rest looked up from reference TRBV18 and TRBJ2-3): NAGVMQNPRHLVRRRGQEARLRCSPMKGHSHVYWYRQLPEEGLKFMVYLQKENIIDESGMPKERFSAEFPKEGPSILRIQQVVRGDSAAYFCASSPGDTQYFGPGTRLTVL.